Shown below are 23 T cell receptor beta chains from a single sample sequenced in a study of T cell responses to AZD1222 COVID-19 vaccine. TCRdb keeps only in-frame clones here, not all; method: immunoSEQ multiplex PCR. The sample records more than 140,000 clones, under 95% being singletons. The sample here was peripheral blood, taken on day 0 of AZD1222 vaccination. The receptor set was obtained from an adult in good health.

The J gene is TRBJ2-1, the V gene TRBV21-1; the table names TRBD2, a call not compared with the DNA. TRBV21-1 is a pseudogene segment. The CDR3 covers 17 residues. The CDR3 loop reads CASSRELGGASYNEQFF. The CDR3 DNA reads TGTGCCAGCAGCAGGGAACTAGGGGGGGCTTCCTACAATGAGCAGTTCTTC.

The rearrangement links TRBV6-1 to TRBJ2-1; TRBD1 agrees at 7 bases. V was pared by 2 bases and J by 2 bases, with 6 bases of the junction left unmatched. The CDR3 extends over 16 amino acids. Germline V gene lookup returns CDR1 MNHNS and CDR2 SASEGT. The CDR3 is CASSELSQGAYNEQFF. The CDR3 DNA is TGTGCCAGCAGTGAATTGAGCCAGGGGGCCTACAATGAGCAGTTCTTC.

This chain connects TRBV28 to TRBJ2-2, with 7 bases aligning to TRBD1. This CDR3 is 15 amino acids long. The junction had 7 bases not matched to a gene; V was cut back by 4 bases and J by 5 bases. CDR1 and CDR2 from the germline V gene are MDHEN and SYDVKM. CDR3 nucleotide sequence: TGTGCCAGCAGTTCACCGGGACAGATAACCGGGGAGCTGTTTTTT. This sequence encodes CASSSPGQITGELFF.

This clone was detected only once. This sequence joins TRBV24-1 and TRBJ1-2; no firm D call. The CDR3 runs 12 residues. Germline V lookup: CDR1 KGHDR, CDR2 SFDVKD. Trimming stripped 1 base from V and 8 bases from J, with 7 bases between. Here the CDR3 reads CATSDFVGGYTF. CDR3 bases: TGTGCCACCAGTGATTTTGTGGGCGGCTACACCTTC.

V gene TRBV6-5 combines with J gene TRBJ1-3, with TRBD1 identical over 9 bases. V lost 5 bases and J lost 4; bases outside the gene matches: 6. Germline V lookup: CDR1 MNHEY, CDR2 SVGAGI. This CDR3 contains 15 residues. DNA of the CDR3: TGTGCCAGCAGTCTGCACAGGGGGCGCGGAAACACCATATATTTT. Its protein product is CASSLHRGRGNTIYF.

The V gene is TRBV19, the J gene TRBJ2-1; no definite D call. This CDR3 spans 12 amino acids. V was trimmed by 3 bases and J by 5 bases, leaving 5 bases between them. Looked up from germline, CDR1 is LNHDA and CDR2 is SQIVND (reference sequence). CDR3 DNA sequence: TGTGCCAGTAGTATTTTCAACAATGAGCAGTTCTTC. Translating gives CASSIFNNEQFF.

The chain is built from TRBV7-8 and TRBJ2-7, with D maybe TRBD2 (6 bases). The germline V and J ends were trimmed by 1 base and 7 bases, with 23 bases remaining between them. Germline lookup yields CDR1 SGHVS and CDR2 FQNEAQ. The CDR3 covers 17 residues. As DNA, the CDR3 is TGTGCCAGCAGCTTAGTAGGCCGGGGACGGGGGACGCGGGAGCAGTACTTC. It yields the protein CASSLVGRGRGTREQYF.

V usage is TRBV28 and J usage is TRBJ2-1; D possibly matches TRBD1 or TRBD2 (6 bases each). Germline V gene sequence: CDR1 MDHEN, CDR2 SYDVKM. The CDR3 totals 14 residues. V lost 10 bases and J 2 bases, leaving 15 bases between the germline ends. CDR3 sequence: CAIATGGAYNEQFF. CDR3 DNA: TGTGCCATAGCGACAGGAGGGGCCTACAATGAGCAGTTCTTC.

This chain connects TRBV12-5 to TRBJ2-3, with 7 bases aligning to TRBD2. Germline V gene data show CDR1 as LGHNT and CDR2 as FRNRAP. With 0 bases clipped from V and 3 bases from J, the junction kept 6 bases outside the gene matches. CDR3 length equals 16 residues. The CDR3, as DNA: TGTGCTAGTGGTTTGGTACCGGGACTAAAAACAGATACGCAGTATTTT. This gives the protein CASGLVPGLKTDTQYF. Variable domain in full (rest from reference TRBV12-5 and TRBJ2-3): DARVTQTPRHKVTEMGQEVTMRCQPILGHNTVFWYRQTMMQGLELLAYFRNRAPLDDSGMPKDRFSAEMPDATLATLKIQPSEPRDSAVYFCASGLVPGLKTDTQYFGPGTRLTVL.

The CDR3 DNA follows: TGTGCCAGCAGCCTGGGACTAGCGGGAGGCCTCTCCTACGAGCAGTACTTC. It specifies CASSLGLAGGLSYEQYF. The chain carries TRBV7-9 and TRBJ2-7; 15 bases are a match to TRBD2. The ends lost 5 bases at V and 0 bases at J; junction bases unmatched: 5. This CDR3 is built from 17 residues. Germline V gene sequence: CDR1 SEHNR, CDR2 FQNEAQ (reference sequence). The full variable domain, rest sourced from reference TRBV7-9 and TRBJ2-7, is DTGVSQNPRHKITKRGQNVTFRCDPISEHNRLYWYRQTLGQGPEFLTYFQNEAQLEKSRLLSDRFSAERPKGSFSTLEIQRTEQGDSAMYLCASSLGLAGGLSYEQYFGPGTRLTVT.

The rearrangement uses TRBV7-2 and TRBJ2-7; D ambiguous. CDR1 is SGHTA, CDR2 FQGNSA, per germline. With 3 bases removed from V and 5 bases from J, the gap between germline ends came to 5 bases. There are 11 residues in the CDR3. In DNA form, the CDR3 reads TGTGCCAGCAGCTTGATAGACGAGCAGTACTTC. Its protein product is CASSLIDEQYF.

The chain links TRBV9 to TRBJ2-4, with no clear D. CDR1 is SGDLS, CDR2 YYNGEE, per germline. CDR3 size: 14 residues. V shed 3 bases and J shed 5 bases, with 12 bases lying between them. The CDR3 loop reads CASSGVAGQNIQYF. The CDR3 region has the DNA TGTGCCAGCAGCGGGGTAGCTGGGCAAAACATTCAGTACTTC. The full variable domain, with the rest looked up from reference TRBV9 and TRBJ2-4, is DSGVTQTPKHLITATGQRVTLRCSPRSGDLSVYWYQQSLDQGLQFLIQYYNGEERAKGNILERFSAQQFPDLHSELNLSSLELGDSALYFCASSGVAGQNIQYFGAGTRLSVL.

This clone occurred a few times. This specimen includes other DNA sequences encoding the same CDR3. The chain employs TRBV19 and TRBJ2-1, with D unresolved. V was cut by 1 base and J by 2 bases, with 9 bases left in between. This CDR3 comprises 15 residues. Germline V gene lookup returns CDR1 LNHDA and CDR2 SQIVND (reference sequence). The CDR3 sequence: CASSIVTGPYNEQFF. The CDR3 DNA follows: TGTGCCAGTAGTATAGTGACGGGTCCCTACAATGAGCAGTTCTTC.

The chain joins TRBV18 to TRBJ1-5, with unresolved D. Germline V lookup: CDR1 KGHSH, CDR2 LQKENI. The ends were cut back, 6 bases at V and 3 bases at J, with 15 bases in the middle. The CDR3 has 15 amino acids. Written as DNA, the CDR3 is TGTGCCAGCTCTCCCTCGTCCGGTTCCAATCAGCCCCAGCATTTT. Translating gives CASSPSSGSNQPQHF.

The rearrangement joins TRBV6-5 to TRBJ2-3; the D gene is possibly TRBD2 (6 bases). The germline V gene has CDR1 MNHEY and CDR2 SVGAGI. This CDR3 is built from 14 residues. Between the trimmed V and J ends, which lost 2 bases and 4 bases, there was a span of 10 bases. As DNA, the CDR3 is TGTGCCAGCAGTTACACTAGCATGGCAGATACGCAGTATTTT. Translation: CASSYTSMADTQYF.

The rearrangement joins TRBV28 to TRBJ2-5; TRBD2 matches at 7 bases. The ends lost 2 bases at V and 3 bases at J; junction bases unmatched: 3. This CDR3 has 14 residues. Looked up from germline, CDR1 is MDHEN and CDR2 is SYDVKM. In nucleotides, the CDR3 is TGTGCCAGCAGTTTACCAGGGAGGGAAGAGACCCAGTACTTC. It codes for CASSLPGREETQYF.

V usage is TRBV28 and J usage is TRBJ2-7, with D perhaps TRBD1 (6 bases). The V end lost 4 bases, the J end lost 2 bases, and 15 bases lay between the germline ends. The length of the CDR3 is 15 residues. Germline CDR1 reads MDHEN; CDR2 reads SYDVKM. The DNA of the CDR3 is TGTGCCAGCAGTTCCCACAGGGCAACACCCTACGAGCAGTACTTC. It encodes CASSSHRATPYEQYF.

This chain connects TRBV2 to TRBJ2-3; the match to TRBD2 covers 9 bases. CDR3 length: 17 amino acids. From germline, CDR1 is SNHLY and CDR2 FYNNEI. V shed 3 bases and J 2 bases; nucleotides not matched to a gene: 9. The DNA of the CDR3 is TGTGCCAGCAGTGATGTGGCTAGCGGGACCGTCACAGATACGCAGTATTTT. It codes for CASSDVASGTVTDTQYF.

The V call is TRBV5-1, the J call TRBJ2-7, with D perhaps matching TRBD1 or TRBD2 (5 bases each). Germline V gene data show CDR1 as SGHRS and CDR2 as YFSETQ. Trimming shortened V by 4 bases and J by 4 bases, and 15 bases separated the two germline ends. The CDR3 extends over 14 amino acids. CDR3 nucleotide sequence: TGCGCCAGCAGCCCGGGGCACGAGGGATACGAGCAGTACTTC. Protein: CASSPGHEGYEQYF.

The V and J genes are TRBV12-3 or TRBV12-4 and TRBJ2-1, with D unresolved. The CDR3 covers 13 residues. V shed 6 bases and J shed 10 bases, with 16 bases lying between them. CDR3 coding DNA: TGTGCCAGCAGCTTCGTGACCGCTGCAGAGCAGTTCTTC. Amino acid sequence: CASSFVTAAEQFF.

This chain connects TRBV6-5 to TRBJ2-7, with TRBD1 as a possible D gene (6 bases). V dropped 5 bases and J dropped 3 bases, with 14 bases sitting between them. The CDR3 has 14 residues. Looked up from germline, CDR1 is MNHEY and CDR2 is SVGAGI. For the CDR3, the DNA is TGTGCCAGCAGTCTCCGGGACAAATACTACGAGCAGTACTTC. This encodes CASSLRDKYYEQYF.

The chain joins TRBV19 to TRBJ1-4; D ambiguous. V was clipped by 6 bases and J by 8 bases, with 19 bases between them. The germline V gene encodes CDR1 LNHDA and CDR2 SQIVND (reference sequence). This CDR3 region has 15 residues. CDR3 nucleotide sequence: TGTGCCAGTAGGGCCCACTCACGAGGAGACGAAAAACTGTTTTTT. This codes for CASRAHSRGDEKLFF.

This clone has only one observation. The rearrangement uses TRBV4-2 and TRBJ1-6, with D possibly TRBD1 on 5 matching bases. Trimming removed 0 bases at V and 0 bases at J, with 9 bases between. Germline assignment: CDR1 LGHNA and CDR2 YNFKEQ. This CDR3 comprises 17 residues. CDR3 sequence: CASSQDGGGSYNSPLHF. Here the CDR3 DNA reads TGTGCCAGCAGCCAAGATGGGGGAGGCTCCTATAATTCACCCCTCCACTTT.